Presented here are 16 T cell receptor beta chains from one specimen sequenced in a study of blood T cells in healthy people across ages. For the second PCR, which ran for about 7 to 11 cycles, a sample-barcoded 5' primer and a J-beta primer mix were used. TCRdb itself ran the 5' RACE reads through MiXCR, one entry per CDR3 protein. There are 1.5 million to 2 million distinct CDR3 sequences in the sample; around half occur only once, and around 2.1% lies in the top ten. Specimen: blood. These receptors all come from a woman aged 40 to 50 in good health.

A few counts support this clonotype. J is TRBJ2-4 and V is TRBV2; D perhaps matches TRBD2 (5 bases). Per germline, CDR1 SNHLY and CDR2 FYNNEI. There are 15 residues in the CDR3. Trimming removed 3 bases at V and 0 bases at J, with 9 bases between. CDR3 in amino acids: CASSDGDLAKNIQYF. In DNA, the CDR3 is TGTGCCAGCAGTGACGGGGATTTAGCCAAAAACATTCAGTACTTC.

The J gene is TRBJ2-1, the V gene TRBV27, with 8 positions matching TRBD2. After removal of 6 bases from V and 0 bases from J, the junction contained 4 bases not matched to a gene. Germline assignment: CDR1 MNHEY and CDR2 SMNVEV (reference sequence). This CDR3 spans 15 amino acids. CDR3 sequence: CASRDSGVSYNEQFF. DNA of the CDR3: TGTGCCAGCAGGGATAGCGGGGTCTCCTACAATGAGCAGTTCTTC.

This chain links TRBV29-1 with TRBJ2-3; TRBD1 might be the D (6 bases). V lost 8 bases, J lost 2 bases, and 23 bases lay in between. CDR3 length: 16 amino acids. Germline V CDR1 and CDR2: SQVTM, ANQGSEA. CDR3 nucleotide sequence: TGCAGCATCGCACGGCCCGGGACACCTTTCACAGATACGCAGTATTTT. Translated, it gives CSIARPGTPFTDTQYF.

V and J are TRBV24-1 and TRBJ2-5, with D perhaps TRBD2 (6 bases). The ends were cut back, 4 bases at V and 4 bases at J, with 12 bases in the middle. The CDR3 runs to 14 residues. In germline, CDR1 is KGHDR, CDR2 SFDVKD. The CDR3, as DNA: TGTGCCACCAGTGACCGGGGACTGGGAGAGACCCAGTACTTC. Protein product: CATSDRGLGETQYF.

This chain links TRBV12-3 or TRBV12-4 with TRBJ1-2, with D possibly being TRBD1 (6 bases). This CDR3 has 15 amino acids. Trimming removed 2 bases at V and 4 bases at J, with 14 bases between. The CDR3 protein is CASSLTRTAVYGYTF. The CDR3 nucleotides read TGTGCCAGCAGTTTAACCCGGACAGCAGTCTATGGCTACACCTTC.

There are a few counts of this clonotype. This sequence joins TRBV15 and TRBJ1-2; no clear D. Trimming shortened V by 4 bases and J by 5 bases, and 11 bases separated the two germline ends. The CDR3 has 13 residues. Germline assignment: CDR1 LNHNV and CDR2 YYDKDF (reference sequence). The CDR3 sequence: CATSNDRTYGYTF. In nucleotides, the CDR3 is TGTGCCACCAGCAACGATAGGACTTATGGCTACACCTTC. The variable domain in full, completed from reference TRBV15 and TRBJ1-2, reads DAMVIQNPRYQVTQFGKPVTLSCSQTLNHNVMYWYQQKSSQAPKLLFHYYDKDFNNEADTPDNFQSRRPNTSFCFLDIRSPGLGDTAMYLCATSNDRTYGYTFGSGTRLTVV.

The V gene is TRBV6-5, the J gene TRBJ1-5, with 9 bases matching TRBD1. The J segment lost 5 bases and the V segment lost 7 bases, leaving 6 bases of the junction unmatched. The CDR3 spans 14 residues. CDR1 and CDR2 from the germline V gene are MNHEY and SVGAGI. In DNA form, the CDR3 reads TGTGCCAGCAAGCCGGACAGGGGAGATCAGCCCCAGCATTTT. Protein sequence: CASKPDRGDQPQHF.

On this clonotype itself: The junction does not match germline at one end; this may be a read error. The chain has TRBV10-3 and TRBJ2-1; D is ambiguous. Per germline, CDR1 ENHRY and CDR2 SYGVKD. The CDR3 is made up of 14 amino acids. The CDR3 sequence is CAISEAPPRNEQFF. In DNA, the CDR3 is TGCGCCATCAGTGAGGCTCCCCCAAGGAATGAGCAGTTCTTC.

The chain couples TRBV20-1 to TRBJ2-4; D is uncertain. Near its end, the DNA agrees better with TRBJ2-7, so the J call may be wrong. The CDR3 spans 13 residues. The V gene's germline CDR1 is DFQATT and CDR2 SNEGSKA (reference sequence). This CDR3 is CSARQGFTYEQYF. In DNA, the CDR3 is TGCAGTGCTAGACAAGGGTTTACGTACGAGCAGTACTTC.

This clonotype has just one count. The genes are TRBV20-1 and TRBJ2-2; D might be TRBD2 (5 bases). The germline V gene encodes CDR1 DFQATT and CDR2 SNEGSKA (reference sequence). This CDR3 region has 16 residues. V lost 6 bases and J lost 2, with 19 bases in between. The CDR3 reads CSAPLGGRVNTGELFF. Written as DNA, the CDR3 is TGCAGTGCCCCTTTGGGCGGGCGCGTAAACACCGGGGAGCTGTTTTTT.

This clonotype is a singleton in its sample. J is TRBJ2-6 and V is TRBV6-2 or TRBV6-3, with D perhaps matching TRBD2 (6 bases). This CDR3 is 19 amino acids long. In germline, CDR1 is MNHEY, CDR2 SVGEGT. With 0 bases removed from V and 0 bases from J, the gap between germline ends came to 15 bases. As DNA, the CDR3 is TGTGCCAGCAGTTACTCGTCGGGACTCATTATCTCTGGGGCCAACGTCCTGACTTTC. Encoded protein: CASSYSSGLIISGANVLTF.

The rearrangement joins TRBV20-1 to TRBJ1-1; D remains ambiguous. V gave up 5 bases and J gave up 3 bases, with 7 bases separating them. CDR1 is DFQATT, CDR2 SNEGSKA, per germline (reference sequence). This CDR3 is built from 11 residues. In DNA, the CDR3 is TGCAGTGCTGGCCCGGACACTGAAGCTTTCTTT. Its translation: CSAGPDTEAFF.

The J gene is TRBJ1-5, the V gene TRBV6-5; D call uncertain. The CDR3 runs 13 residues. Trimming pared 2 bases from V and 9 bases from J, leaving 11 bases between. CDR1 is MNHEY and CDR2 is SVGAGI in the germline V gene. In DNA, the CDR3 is TGTGCCAGCAGTTACCAGGCAATGTGGCCCCAGCATTTT. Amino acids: CASSYQAMWPQHF.

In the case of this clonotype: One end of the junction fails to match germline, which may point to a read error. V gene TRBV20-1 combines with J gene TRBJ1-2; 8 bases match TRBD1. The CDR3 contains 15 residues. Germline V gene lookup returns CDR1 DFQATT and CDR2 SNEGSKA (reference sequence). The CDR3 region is CSASNQGAARYGYTF. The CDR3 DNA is TGCAGTGCTTCGAATCAGGGGGCGGCTCGTTATGGTTACACCTTC.

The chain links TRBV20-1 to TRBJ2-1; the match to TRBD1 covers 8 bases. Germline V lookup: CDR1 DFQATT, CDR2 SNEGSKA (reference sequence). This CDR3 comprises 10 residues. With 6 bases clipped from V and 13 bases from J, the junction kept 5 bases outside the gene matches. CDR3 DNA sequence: TGCAGTGCCAACGACAGGGGACAGTTCTTC. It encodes CSANDRGQFF.

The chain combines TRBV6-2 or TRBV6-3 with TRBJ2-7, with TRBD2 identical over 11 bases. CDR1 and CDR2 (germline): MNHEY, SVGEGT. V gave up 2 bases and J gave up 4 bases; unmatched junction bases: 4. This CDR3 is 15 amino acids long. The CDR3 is CASSYGTSGSYEQYF. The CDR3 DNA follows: TGTGCCAGCAGTTACGGGACTAGCGGTTCTTACGAGCAGTACTTC.